This TCR beta chain was documented in a study of response to subunit inactivated influenza vaccine. Notes on this clonotype: Its antigen is still unknown.

Germline CDR1 and CDR2: GTSNPN and SVGIG (reference sequence). Trimming removed 1 base from V and 3 bases from J, with 13 bases in between. There are 14 residues in the CDR3. Points from the study as a whole: Few additional T cells are recruited per seasonal influenza vaccination, authors suggested.

TCRdb reprocessed the RT-PCR reads via MiXCR and lists one record per CDR3 protein. The sample yields approximately 700,000 distinct CDR3 sequences, 15% to 18% seen once. This clonotype was obtained from a man aged 45 to 65 who received an inactivated influenza vaccine. This chain joins TRBV30 and TRBJ2-7; possible D gene TRBD2, 5 bases. The starting material was PBMCs from blood, obtained 12 days after vaccination. This CDR3 reads CAWSAKAVVYEQYF. The CDR3 DNA follows: TGTGCCTGGAGTGCCAAAGCGGTGGTCTACGAGCAGTACTTC. The variable domain in full, completed from reference TRBV30 and TRBJ2-7, reads SQTIHQWPATLVQPVGSPLSLECTVEGTSNPNLYWYRQAAGRGLQLLFYSVGIGQISSEVPQNLSASRPQDRQFILSSKKLLLSDSGFYLCAWSAKAVVYEQYFGPGTRLTVT.